The clone carrying this TCR beta chain was counted a single time. Clones were read by immunoSEQ multiplex PCR, and TCRdb kept only the in-frame ones, dropping some. The table shows some 190,000 clones, with about 84% occurring only once. The source of the sample is a study of blood T cell repertoires in COVID-19. Study in general: Samples came from the United States, Italy and Spain, spanning acute and convalescent COVID-19. Nucleic acid was either cDNA or gDNA, and it came from T cells, B-cell-depleted T cells, or PBMCs.

Patients from Seattle were sampled longitudinally, starting during active infection. Trimming took off 6 bases at V and 4 bases at J, with 12 bases between the two ends. Germline V gene data show CDR1 as SNHLY and CDR2 as FYNNEI. This CDR3 comprises 14 residues. The sequencing input was peripheral blood. The rearrangement joins TRBV2 to TRBJ2-2, with D maybe TRBD2 (5 bases). The sequence derives from a woman aged 80 or over with COVID-19, enrolled during active disease. The DNA for the CDR3 is TGTGCCAGCAGGGTGACTACCAGCACCGGGGAGCTGTTTTTT. As protein: CASRVTTSTGELFF.